This record concerns one T cell receptor (beta chain) sequence. This entry is derived from a study of human T cells and chemical hapten exposure. TCRdb re-analysed the RACE reads in MiXCR, keeping a single row per CDR3 protein. The sample has about 80,000 distinct CDR3 sequences, around 10% seen once; the top ten hold 1.6%. CDR3 length: 18 residues. V lost 4 bases and J lost 0; bases outside the gene matches: 6. Germline V gene lookup returns CDR1 MGHRA and CDR2 YSYEKL. Regarding time point: patch test 2, 6 weeks after DPC sensitization. Treatment specified: therapeutic diphenylcyclopropenone sensitization with weekly scalp DPC.

The chain is built from TRBV4-1 and TRBJ2-6; 10 nucleotides align to TRBD2. This receptor was taken from a man younger than 35 with alopecia areata. Some clones in this sample may be carry-over from other donors' samples. The input for sequencing was whole blood, taken in connection with sensitization to the hapten diphenylcyclopropenone (DPC). CDR3 bases: TGCGCCAGCAGCCCTTTCCTAGCGGGGGTCTCTGGGGCCAACGTCCTGACTTTC. Translating it yields CASSPFLAGVSGANVLTF.